What follows are 19 T cell receptor beta chains derived from one specimen sequenced in a study of immune evolution from preneoplasia to lung adenocarcinoma. TCRdb's table, derived via immunoSEQ multiplex PCR, lists solely in-frame clones and lacks some. Here the sample spans around 6,200 clones, around four fifths being singletons. Sequenced: FFPE minimally invasive lung adenocarcinoma tissue. These TCRs come from a person aged 45 to 69 with lung adenocarcinoma.

This clone was seen a handful of times. The V gene is TRBV29-1, the J gene TRBJ2-1, with a possible D match to TRBD1 (5 bases). Trimming took off 5 bases at V and 6 bases at J, with 17 bases between the two ends. CDR1 and CDR2 (germline): SQVTM, ANQGSEA. CDR3 size: 14 residues. The DNA for the CDR3 is TGCAGCGTTATAACAGGTACCTCACCCAATGAGCAGTTCTTC. Encoded protein: CSVITGTSPNEQFF.

The gene calls are TRBV10-1 and TRBJ2-1, with 11 bases that match TRBD1. This CDR3 contains 14 residues. Unmatched junction bases numbered 8, after V lost 10 bases and J lost 6 bases. The germline CDR1 and CDR2 sequences are WNHNN and SYGVQD (reference sequence). CDR3: CANKDRGRSNEQFF. CDR3 bases: TGCGCCAATAAGGACAGGGGGCGTTCCAATGAGCAGTTCTTC.

This clone was recorded only once. The rearrangement uses TRBV11-1 and TRBJ2-1, with D unresolved. Trimming left V 6 bases short and J 5 bases short, with 14 bases between. This CDR3 comprises 14 residues. Germline CDR1 reads SGHAT; CDR2 reads FQDESV (reference sequence). The DNA of the CDR3 is TGTGCCAGCAGAACCAAAATAGATAACAATGAGCAGTTCTTC. It is translated as CASRTKIDNNEQFF.

This clone was observed a handful of times. V is TRBV30 and J is TRBJ2-7, with 9 bases that match TRBD2. Per the germline V gene, CDR1 is GTSNPN and CDR2 is SVGIG (reference sequence). This CDR3 is 14 amino acids long. Trimming at V came to 2 bases and at J to 2 bases, leaving 4 bases not matched to a gene. CDR3 nucleotides: TGTGCCTGGAGTACGGCGGGAGGGGCCTACGAGCAGTACTTC. Encoded protein: CAWSTAGGAYEQYF. Looking up the rest from reference TRBV30 and TRBJ2-7 gives the full variable domain: SQTIHQWPATLVQPVGSPLSLECTVEGTSNPNLYWYRQAAGRGLQLLFYSVGIGQISSEVPQNLSASRPQDRQFILSSKKLLLSDSGFYLCAWSTAGGAYEQYFGPGTRLTVT.

CDR3 sequence (DNA): TGTGCCAGCACCGCCGGGACTAGTTGGAATGAGCAGTTCTTC. As protein: CASTAGTSWNEQFF. This sequence joins TRBV27 and TRBJ2-1; TRBD2 aligns across 8 bases. The V gene end was trimmed by 7 bases and the J gene end by 7 bases; junction bases not matched to a gene: 9. Looked up from germline, CDR1 is MNHEY and CDR2 is SMNVEV (reference sequence). The CDR3 is 14 residues long.

J is TRBJ1-2 and V is TRBV5-8; D is perhaps TRBD1 (5 bases). Trimming took off 4 bases at V and 5 bases at J, with 18 bases between the two ends. This CDR3 contains 15 residues. Germline V CDR1 and CDR2: SGHTS, YDEGEE. The CDR3 nucleotides read TGTGCCAGCAGCCCACCAGGGACTGGAATATATGGCTACACCTTC. Translation gives CASSPPGTGIYGYTF.

V usage is TRBV5-1 and J usage is TRBJ2-5; 7 nucleotides line up with TRBD2. Germline CDR1 SGHRS, CDR2 YFSETQ. The CDR3 is 16 residues long. Trimming took 4 bases from V and 3 from J; bases not matched to a gene: 12. CDR3 DNA sequence: TGCGCCAGCAGCCTGACTCCGGGGGGTGGAGAAGAGACCCAGTACTTC. Protein: CASSLTPGGGEETQYF. The full variable domain, rest sourced from reference TRBV5-1 and TRBJ2-5, is KAGVTQTPRYLIKTRGQQVTLSCSPISGHRSVSWYQQTPGQGLQFLFEYFSETQRNKGNFPGRFSGRQFSNSRSEMNVSTLELGDSALYLCASSLTPGGGEETQYFGPGTRLLVL.

This chain links TRBV11-2 with TRBJ1-1, with a possible D match to TRBD1 (6 bases). The CDR3 has 14 amino acids. Germline-derived CDR1 and CDR2 are SGHAT and FQNNGV. V lost 7 bases, J lost 2 bases, and 14 bases lay in between. The CDR3 DNA reads TGTGCCAGCATCCGGCAGGGGATAAACACTGAAGCTTTCTTT. This gives the protein CASIRQGINTEAFF. The full variable domain, rest sourced from reference TRBV11-2 and TRBJ1-1, is EAGVAQSPRYKIIEKRQSVAFWCNPISGHATLYWYQQILGQGPKLLIQFQNNGVVDDSQLPKDRFSAERLKGVDSTLKIQPAKLEDSAVYLCASIRQGINTEAFFGQGTRLTVV.

The chain uses TRBV7-8 and TRBJ1-6; possibly TRBD1 for D (6 bases). The germline CDR1 and CDR2 sequences are SGHVS and FQNEAQ. This CDR3 is built from 14 residues. V dropped 0 bases and J dropped 7 bases, with 7 bases sitting between them. In DNA form, the CDR3 reads TGTGCCAGCAGCTTAGCACAGGGAAATTCACCCCTCCACTTT. It codes for CASSLAQGNSPLHF.

In the case of this clone: Its ends do not fully match the called genes, so a read error is possible. V and J are TRBV28 and TRBJ1-5, with 7 bases fitting TRBD1. CDR3 length: 19 residues. The V gene's germline CDR1 is MDHEN and CDR2 SYDVKM. CDR3 bases: TGTACCAGCAGTTTATCAATTGGCCCAAACAGGGGCTCCTATCAGCCCCAGCATTTT. Residues: CTSSLSIGPNRGSYQPQHF.

The chain employs TRBV7-2 and TRBJ2-3, with 9 bases identical to TRBD2. The CDR3 covers 17 residues. V shed 0 bases, J shed 2 bases, and the junction held 6 bases outside the gene matches. CDR1 and CDR2 (germline): SGHTA, FQGNSA. The CDR3 here is CASSLAVGGGATDTQYF. The CDR3 bases are TGTGCCAGCAGCTTAGCGGTCGGCGGGGGGGCCACAGATACGCAGTATTTT.

The chain employs TRBV5-1 and TRBJ2-7; D gene unclear. Germline V lookup: CDR1 SGHRS, CDR2 YFSETQ. V dropped 4 bases and J dropped 0 bases, with 14 bases sitting between them. This CDR3 contains 15 residues. As DNA, the CDR3 is TGCGCCAGCAGCCCCAGGTCCTCCAGCTCCTACGAGCAGTACTTC. It translates to CASSPRSSSSYEQYF.

This clone was seen more than once but under ten times. The V call is TRBV18, the J call TRBJ1-1, with D unclear. Germline-derived CDR1 and CDR2 are KGHSH and LQKENI. The V gene lost 1 base and the J gene lost 1 base, with 10 bases spanning the gap. CDR3 length equals 15 residues. Here the CDR3 DNA reads TGTGCCAGCTCACCACGGCAGAAATCGAACACTGAAGCTTTCTTT. It is translated as CASSPRQKSNTEAFF.

The gene calls are TRBV21-1 and TRBJ2-4; no check of the table's D call, TRBD2, against the DNA was made. TRBV21-1 is shown as a pseudogene. CDR3 size: 18 residues. The CDR3: CASSKGLAGGEAKNIQYF. The CDR3 region has the DNA TGTGCCAGCAGCAAAGGACTAGCGGGAGGGGAGGCCAAAAACATTCAGTACTTC.

This chain uses TRBV6-6 with TRBJ1-1; D is undetermined. This CDR3 has 11 residues. The V and J ends lost 6 bases and 3 bases respectively, with 5 bases between them. Germline-derived CDR1 and CDR2 are MNHNY and SVGAGI (reference sequence). The CDR3 sequence is CASRIDTEAFF. The CDR3 region has the DNA TGTGCCAGCAGAATAGACACTGAAGCTTTCTTT.

The chain couples TRBV18 to TRBJ1-3, with D possibly matching TRBD1 (6 bases). Germline V gene sequence: CDR1 KGHSH, CDR2 LQKENI. Trimming removed 4 bases from V and 0 bases from J, with 13 bases in between. The CDR3 covers 16 residues. The CDR3 here is CASSRPTGHSGNTIYF. The CDR3 DNA is TGTGCCAGCTCACGGCCGACAGGCCACTCTGGAAACACCATATATTTT.

The rearrangement joins TRBV6-5 to TRBJ1-4; unclear D gene. The CDR3 spans 15 residues. Per the germline V gene, CDR1 is MNHEY and CDR2 is SVGAGI. The V and J ends lost 5 bases and 4 bases respectively, with 14 bases between them. The CDR3 DNA is TGTGCCAGCAGTACCTATACCGACGGTAATGAAAAACTGTTTTTT. Its protein product is CASSTYTDGNEKLFF.

The J gene is TRBJ2-1, the V gene TRBV5-1, with D perhaps TRBD2 (6 bases). There are 16 residues in the CDR3. CDR1 is SGHRS, CDR2 YFSETQ, per germline. Trimming pared 2 bases from V and 0 bases from J, leaving 12 bases between. CDR3 residues: CASSFGGASSYNEQFF. The CDR3 DNA reads TGCGCCAGCAGCTTTGGCGGGGCCAGCTCCTACAATGAGCAGTTCTTC.

The gene calls are TRBV19 and TRBJ2-2; 7 bases match TRBD2. V lost 4 bases and J lost 4; bases outside the gene matches: 3. This CDR3 comprises 14 residues. The V gene's germline CDR1 is LNHDA and CDR2 SQIVND (reference sequence). The CDR3 nucleotides read TGTGCCAGTAGTACCCCGGGGGGCACCGGGGAGCTGTTTTTT. It translates to CASSTPGGTGELFF.